A selection of T cell receptor beta chains follows, all from one sample in a study of shared clonotypes between healthy human individuals. Assay: immunoSEQ multiplex PCR; the TCRdb copy retains only in-frame clones and omits some. The table shows some 500,000 clones, with about 96% occurring only once. The sample was naive CD4+ T cells sorted from blood. These receptors were collected from a woman in her thirties in good health. Each CDR3 is given with its conserved first and last residue. The D gene is left open where the match is weak. Size is stated for part of the rows, as once, few or many counts, or as a class when the clone is expanded.

d_call,cdr3_length,v_call,clone_size,j_call,cdr3_nt,cdr3_aa
NA,14,TRBV19,NA,TRBJ2-7,TGTGCCAGTAGTCCTGCAAGGTGGGGCGGCGAGCAGTACTTC,CASSPARWGGEQYF
NA,14,TRBV5-6,NA,TRBJ2-2,TGTGCCAGCAGCTCCGATACGAACACCGGGGAGCTGTTTTTT,CASSSDTNTGELFF
NA,14,TRBV11-2,NA,TRBJ2-3,TGTGCCAGCAGCTTAGTCCTCGGAGGGGATACGCAGTATTTT,CASSLVLGGDTQYF
NA,13,TRBV15,NA,TRBJ1-2,TGTGCCACCAGGATACCTGGGAACTATGGCTACACCTTC,CATRIPGNYGYTF
NA,14,TRBV4-2,NA,TRBJ2-1,TGTGCCAGCAGCCAACTGGGGAAGTACAATGAGCAGTTCTTC,CASSQLGKYNEQFF
NA,15,TRBV28,NA,TRBJ1-4,TGTGCCAGCAGTTTAGCACATACGGCTAATGAAAAACTGTTTTTT,CASSLAHTANEKLFF
NA,14,TRBV11-2,NA,TRBJ2-7,TGTGCCAGCAGCGGCTGGGACCAGATCTACGAGCAGTACTTC,CASSGWDQIYEQYF
NA,9,TRBV20-1,NA,TRBJ2-1,TGCAGTGCGCGCCCAGGACGGTTCTTC,CSARPGRFF
TRBD1,14,TRBV6-5,NA,TRBJ1-1,TGTGCCAGCAGTTCTGTGGACAGGGGTACTGAAGCTTTCTTT,CASSSVDRGTEAFF
NA,16,TRBV7-9,NA,TRBJ1-2,TGTGCCAGCAGCTTAGACGGGACCGCAACTAACTATGGCTACACCTTC,CASSLDGTATNYGYTF
TRBD2,19,TRBV19,NA,TRBJ2-3,TGTGCCAGTAGTCCCCTAGGACTAGCGGGAGTATTGGGCACAGATACGCAGTATTTT,CASSPLGLAGVLGTDTQYF
TRBD1,13,TRBV5-4,once,TRBJ2-7,TGTGCCAGCAGCTTGGGACAGGGGGGCGAGCAGTACTTC,CASSLGQGGEQYF
TRBD1,14,TRBV10-3,NA,TRBJ2-1,TGTGCCATCAGTCCGGGACAGCCTCTCGATGAGCAGTTCTTC,CAISPGQPLDEQFF
NA,14,TRBV28,NA,TRBJ1-1,TGTGCCAGCAGTCCTGGTCCGGCCTACACTGAAGCTTTCTTT,CASSPGPAYTEAFF
TRBD2,18,TRBV4-1,once,TRBJ2-2,TGCGCCAGCAGCCAAGATCAGGGAGCGGGAGGGCCGTACGGGGAGCTGTTTTTT,CASSQDQGAGGPYGELFF
TRBD1,16,TRBV18,NA,TRBJ2-2,TGTGCCAGCTCACCACGGACAGGGGGCACCACCGGGGAGCTGTTTTTT,CASSPRTGGTTGELFF
NA,13,TRBV29-1,NA,TRBJ1-1,TGCAGCGTTGATCTCCCCGCGCACTATGAAGCTTTCTTT,CSVDLPAHYEAFF
TRBD1,16,TRBV7-3,NA,TRBJ1-1,TGTGCCAGCAGCTCGGGACAGTACCTTCCCTTTGAACGAGCTTTCTTT,CASSSGQYLPFERAFF
NA,13,TRBV5-1,NA,TRBJ2-7,TGCGCCAGCAGCCCAGGAGCGGGCTACGAGCAGTACTTC,CASSPGAGYEQYF
TRBD2,15,TRBV2,once,TRBJ2-7,TGTGCCAGCAGCTCACTAGCGGGAGGGCCCAACGAGCAGTACTTC,CASSSLAGGPNEQYF
NA,12,TRBV11-2,NA,TRBJ1-2,TGTGCCAGCAGCAACGGGTTTAGGGACTACACCTTC,CASSNGFRDYTF
NA,13,TRBV5-1,once,TRBJ2-7,TGCGCCAGCAGCTTGACGGTCTCCTACGAGCAGTACTTC,CASSLTVSYEQYF
NA,12,TRBV10-3,NA,TRBJ1-2,TGTGCCATCAGCACCCTGGTTGATGGCTACACCTTC,CAISTLVDGYTF
NA,14,TRBV7-9,few,TRBJ1-3,TGTGCCAGCAGCTTAGGCTCATCTGGAAACACCATATATTTT,CASSLGSSGNTIYF
NA,16,TRBV6-5,NA,TRBJ2-7,TGTGCCAGCAGTTACTCGAAAGTCTCGGGAGCCTACGAGCAGTACTTC,CASSYSKVSGAYEQYF
NA,14,TRBV19,NA,TRBJ1-5,TGTGCCAGTACCGTGGGGGGCACCCTGGGGCCCCAGCATTTT,CASTVGGTLGPQHF
NA,14,TRBV11-2,once,TRBJ2-5,TGTGCCAGCAGCTTAGGATTCGAGAAAGAGACCCAGTACTTC,CASSLGFEKETQYF
NA,14,TRBV25-1,NA,TRBJ1-2,TGTGCCAGCAGTGGATTGGGGTCCTCATATGGCTACACCTTC,CASSGLGSSYGYTF
TRBD2,14,TRBV27,NA,TRBJ2-3,TGTGCCAGCAGCAGAGCGGGATACACAGATACGCAGTATTTT,CASSRAGYTDTQYF
NA,13,TRBV19,NA,TRBJ1-2,TGTGCCTCAGGCCTCGCGAGGGACTATGGCTACACCTTC,CASGLARDYGYTF
NA,16,TRBV4-1,once,TRBJ2-7,TGCGCCAGCAGCCGGGAATCGACCGGGATCTCCTACGAGCAGTACTTC,CASSRESTGISYEQYF
TRBD1,17,TRBV18,NA,TRBJ1-2,TGTGCCAGCTCACCACTGACCGGGACAGGGGTTGCGGATGGCTACACCTTC,CASSPLTGTGVADGYTF
TRBD2,15,TRBV28,NA,TRBJ2-7,TGTGCCAGCAGTCCCGGACTAGCGGGCTCCTACGAGCAGTACTTC,CASSPGLAGSYEQYF
TRBD2,15,TRBV5-1,NA,TRBJ2-4,TGCGCCAGCAGCGTCACAACTAGCGGAGATAACATTCAGTACTTC,CASSVTTSGDNIQYF
TRBD2,14,TRBV5-6,NA,TRBJ2-7,TGTGCCAGCAGCTTCACCGGGACTAGTTACGAGCAGTACTTC,CASSFTGTSYEQYF
NA,15,TRBV6-6,NA,TRBJ2-5,TGTGCCAGCAGTTACACCGTCCTGAACGGCTCGTTCCAGTACTTC,CASSYTVLNGSFQYF
NA,12,TRBV5-1,few,TRBJ2-7,TGCGCCAGCAGTCAGGGGGAGGACGAGCAGTACTTC,CASSQGEDEQYF
NA,17,TRBV28,NA,TRBJ2-6,TGTGCCAGCAGTTCAGGGGACGGAGGCTCTGGGGCCAACGTCCTGACTTTC,CASSSGDGGSGANVLTF
NA,16,TRBV25-1,NA,TRBJ2-3,TGTGCCACAAGCGCCGGGACTGGGCACGGCACAGATACGCAGTATTTT,CATSAGTGHGTDTQYF
NA,13,TRBV5-1,NA,TRBJ2-1,TGCGCCAGCAGCTTCTCCCCAGACAATGAGCAGTTCTTC,CASSFSPDNEQFF